This T cell receptor beta chain is from a study of OX40 agonist ivuxolimab in advanced cancers. Study-wide background: Patients received ivuxolimab, an intravenous treatment, every 2 weeks at 0.01 to 10 mg/kg.

The CDR3 totals 14 residues. The ends were cut back, 5 bases at V and 0 bases at J, with 10 bases in the middle. Germline CDR1 SEHNR, CDR2 FQNEAQ (reference sequence). Profiled with immunoSEQ multiplex PCR; TCRdb holds only in-frame clones, not every one. Of 76,000 or so clones listed, approximately 85% are singletons. Study-wide results and limits: Among the nonresponders, some also had low normalized T-cell clonal expansion. Averaged across samples, CD8+ T cells carried more expanded clones than CD4+ did.

Blood got drawn at baseline, again on cycle 4 day 1, and then on cycle 7 day 1. To note about this clone: The antigen is not known.

The clonotype originates from an adult with an advanced solid tumor such as melanoma, head and neck, liver or kidney cancer. The chain combines TRBV7-9 with TRBJ2-5, with a weak D call TRBD1 (5 bases). The sequencing here drew on CD4+ or CD8+ T cells sorted from blood, taken in a trial of the OX40 agonist ivuxolimab. CDR3 DNA: TGTGCCAGCAGCCAACAGGAGTACCAAGAGACCCAGTACTTC. Translating it yields CASSQQEYQETQYF.